The 31 T cell receptor beta chains reported below all come from one sample, sequenced in a study of cytomegalovirus exposure and HLA in healthy donors. The assay was immunoSEQ multiplex PCR, and TCRdb's table has in-frame clones only and misses some. The sample holds about 140,000 clones, 80% to 90% seen once. Sequencing used PBMCs. The receptor set was obtained from a man between 18 and 35 years old in good health and CMV-seronegative.

The chain recombines TRBV28 with TRBJ2-1; tentative D call: TRBD2 (5 bases). Deletions cut 6 bases from V and 8 bases from J, with 14 bases between. The CDR3 totals 13 residues. Germline values: CDR1 MDHEN, CDR2 SYDVKM. The CDR3 reads CASSLRTVDEQFF. CDR3 nucleotides: TGTGCCAGCAGCCTCCGGACTGTCGATGAGCAGTTCTTC.

The rearrangement uses TRBV6-1 and TRBJ1-1; D perhaps matches TRBD1 (6 bases). The CDR3 length is 13 residues. V shed 6 bases and J shed 3 bases, with 11 bases lying between them. Germline values: CDR1 MNHNS, CDR2 SASEGT. CDR3 sequence (DNA): TGTGCCAGCAGGAACTACAGGGACACTGAAGCTTTCTTT. Its translation is CASRNYRDTEAFF.

This clone was counted once. The chain links TRBV5-1 to TRBJ2-1, with 7 bases aligning to TRBD2. CDR1 and CDR2 (germline): SGHRS, YFSETQ. The CDR3 sequence is 15 residues long. V lost 4 bases and J lost 2; bases outside the gene matches: 6. The CDR3 loop reads CASSPGTTTYNEQFF. CDR3 bases: TGCGCCAGCAGCCCCGGGACTACCACCTACAATGAGCAGTTCTTC.

The chain has TRBV30 and TRBJ2-2, with 8 nucleotides matching TRBD1. V shed 4 bases and J 0 bases; nucleotides not matched to a gene: 7. The CDR3 runs 16 residues. Germline CDR1 and CDR2: GTSNPN and SVGIG (reference sequence). CDR3 in DNA: TGTGCCTGGAAAAATGGACAGGGAGCGAACACCGGGGAGCTGTTTTTT. This encodes CAWKNGQGANTGELFF.

The chain links TRBV6-5 to TRBJ2-7; 11 bases are a match to TRBD1. This CDR3 spans 15 amino acids. J lost 3 bases, V lost 6 bases, and 7 bases had no gene match. Germline CDR1 reads MNHEY; CDR2 reads SVGAGI. The CDR3 bases are TGTGCCAGCAGCCCGGGGACAGGGGGTAACTACGAGCAGTACTTC. It specifies CASSPGTGGNYEQYF.

The CDR3 loop reads CASSSPGQGYEQYF. The CDR3 nucleotides are TGTGCCAGCAGCTCCCCTGGACAGGGCTACGAGCAGTACTTC. This chain uses TRBV5-4 with TRBJ2-7, with 8 positions matching TRBD1. The CDR3 sequence is 14 residues long. V was clipped by 3 bases and J by 3 bases; unmatched bases: 5. In germline, CDR1 is SGHNT, CDR2 YYREEE (reference sequence).

The J gene is TRBJ2-1, the V gene TRBV9, with 9 bases that match TRBD1. Per germline, CDR1 SGDLS and CDR2 YYNGEE. The CDR3 sequence is 15 residues long. J gave up 5 bases and V 2 bases, and 5 bases lay outside the gene matches. The CDR3 loop is CASSVGTGNHNEQFF. The CDR3 DNA follows: TGTGCCAGCAGCGTCGGGACAGGGAACCACAATGAGCAGTTCTTC.

The gene calls are TRBV2 and TRBJ2-5, with 10 nucleotides matching TRBD2. From germline, CDR1 is SNHLY and CDR2 FYNNEI. The CDR3 is 16 amino acids. Trimming at V came to 8 bases and at J to 1 base, leaving 10 bases not matched to a gene. Here the CDR3 DNA reads TGTGCCAGCGCTGTAGCGGGGGGTTTGTTCCAAGAGACCCAGTACTTC. Translated, it gives CASAVAGGLFQETQYF.

This clone was seen a handful of times. J is TRBJ2-2 and V is TRBV6-4; D call uncertain. CDR1 is MRHNA and CDR2 is SNTAGT in the germline V gene. This CDR3 has 14 amino acids. V was clipped by 0 bases and J by 4 bases, with 6 bases between them. The CDR3 bases are TGTGCCAGCAGTGACTCCGCGAGCACCGGGGAGCTGTTTTTT. This translates into CASSDSASTGELFF.

This chain joins TRBV5-6 and TRBJ1-2; D is possibly TRBD1 (6 bases). The V and J ends lost 3 bases and 2 bases respectively, with 11 bases between them. The CDR3 sequence is 14 residues long. Looked up from germline, CDR1 is SGHDT and CDR2 is YYEEEE. CDR3 sequence: CASSSGVFNYGYTF. In nucleotides, the CDR3 is TGTGCCAGCAGCTCAGGGGTCTTCAACTATGGCTACACCTTC.

The rearrangement links TRBV10-3 to TRBJ2-3; D is undetermined. The V and J ends lost 0 bases and 6 bases respectively, with 7 bases between them. Germline V gene data show CDR1 as ENHRY and CDR2 as SYGVKD. The CDR3 is made up of 13 amino acids. The CDR3 loop is CAISESKADTQYF. CDR3 DNA sequence: TGTGCCATCAGTGAGTCAAAAGCGGATACGCAGTATTTT.

The J gene is TRBJ1-1, the V gene TRBV7-8; the D gene is possibly TRBD1 (5 bases). Germline V gene lookup returns CDR1 SGHVS and CDR2 FQNEAQ. Trimming pared 5 bases from V and 0 bases from J, leaving 10 bases between. There are 14 residues in the CDR3. The CDR3 nucleotides are TGTGCCAGCAGCGACGGGGGTCTGAACACTGAAGCTTTCTTT. Amino acids: CASSDGGLNTEAFF.

This rearrangement joins TRBV6-1 to TRBJ2-1; maybe TRBD2 (7 bases). CDR1 is MNHNS and CDR2 is SASEGT in the germline V gene. Deletions cut 5 bases from V and 5 bases from J, with 10 bases between. The length of the CDR3 is 13 residues. CDR3 sequence (DNA): TGTGCCAGCAGTTCCGGGGGGCACAATGAGCAGTTCTTC. Translation: CASSSGGHNEQFF.

This sequence joins TRBV28 and TRBJ2-2; tentatively, D is TRBD1 (6 bases). Germline CDR1 reads MDHEN; CDR2 reads SYDVKM. The V end was cut by 5 bases, the J end by 0 bases, with 10 bases between. This CDR3 spans 15 amino acids. CDR3 coding DNA: TGTGCCAGCAGTACCGGGACAACGAACACCGGGGAGCTGTTTTTT. Translating it yields CASSTGTTNTGELFF.

In its sample, this clone was seen once. The gene calls are TRBV6-5 and TRBJ1-4; D unresolved. The germline CDR1 and CDR2 sequences are MNHEY and SVGAGI. V lost 5 bases, J lost 4 bases, and 8 bases lay in between. This CDR3 contains 13 residues. The CDR3 sequence is CASSLTLNEKLFF. The CDR3 nucleotides are TGTGCCAGCAGTCTTACTCTTAATGAAAAACTGTTTTTT.

The rearrangement links TRBV6-6 to TRBJ2-7; D unclear. The CDR3 is made up of 15 amino acids. V lost 5 bases and J lost 4, with 18 bases in between. Per the germline V gene, CDR1 is MNHNY and CDR2 is SVGAGI (reference sequence). CDR3: CASSTAAENSYEQYF. The CDR3 coding sequence is TGTGCCAGCAGTACCGCTGCCGAGAATAGTTACGAGCAGTACTTC.

This rearrangement joins TRBV4-2 to TRBJ2-1, with 9 bases that match TRBD1. The V and J ends lost 4 bases and 8 bases, in that order; junction bases with no gene match: 9. The CDR3 is 15 residues long. The germline V gene encodes CDR1 LGHNA and CDR2 YNFKEQ. CDR3 nucleotides: TGTGCCAGCAGCCGGCAGGGGACAGGGATCGATGAGCAGTTCTTC. It translates to CASSRQGTGIDEQFF.

In DNA form, the CDR3 reads TGTGCCAGCAGCTTAGACAGGGGGAACTATGGCTACACCTTC. It codes for CASSLDRGNYGYTF. This sequence joins TRBV7-8 and TRBJ1-2, with TRBD1 matching 8 bases. Looked up from germline, CDR1 is SGHVS and CDR2 is FQNEAQ. Trimming at V came to 1 base and at J to 2 bases, leaving 0 bases not matched to a gene. The CDR3 has 14 residues.

The chain couples TRBV4-1 to TRBJ1-4, with 7 bases that match TRBD1. The junction had 6 bases not matched to a gene; V was cut back by 1 base and J by 10 bases. Germline CDR1 is MGHRA and CDR2 is YSYEKL. The CDR3 extends over 14 amino acids. Written as DNA, the CDR3 is TGCGCCAGCAGCCAAGTAGGGGGCGACGGAAAACTGTTTTTT. It encodes CASSQVGGDGKLFF.

V and J are TRBV10-3 and TRBJ2-3; D possibly corresponds to TRBD2 (5 bases). Germline V gene lookup returns CDR1 ENHRY and CDR2 SYGVKD. Trimming stripped 10 bases from V and 0 bases from J, with 14 bases between. CDR3 length: 14 residues. CDR3 region: CATDTGGSTDTQYF. The CDR3 DNA sequence: TGTGCCACCGACACCGGAGGAAGCACAGATACGCAGTATTTT.

The chain links TRBV27 to TRBJ2-1; TRBD2 matches at 10 bases. Germline CDR1 MNHEY, CDR2 SMNVEV (reference sequence). J was trimmed by 4 bases and V by 4 bases; bases with no gene match: 4. The CDR3 runs to 15 residues. Written as DNA, the CDR3 is TGTGCCAGCAGTTATCTAGCGGGGGTATACAATGAGCAGTTCTTC. This codes for CASSYLAGVYNEQFF.

The rearrangement uses TRBV5-4 and TRBJ1-1, with D tentatively TRBD1 (6 bases). Germline V lookup: CDR1 SGHNT, CDR2 YYREEE (reference sequence). This CDR3 has 16 amino acids. The V end was cut by 1 base, the J end by 0 bases, with 13 bases between. Written as DNA, the CDR3 is TGTGCCAGCAGCTTGTTTGCAGGGGTTATGAACACTGAAGCTTTCTTT. Amino acid sequence: CASSLFAGVMNTEAFF.

The J gene is TRBJ2-1, the V gene TRBV7-9, with a weak D call TRBD1 (5 bases). CDR1 SEHNR and CDR2 FQNEAQ come from the germline V gene (reference sequence). Trimming removed 5 bases at V and 1 base at J, with 15 bases between. The CDR3 extends over 16 amino acids. The CDR3 DNA sequence: TGTGCCAGCAGCAAGTTGCTAAGGGGTTCCTACAATGAGCAGTTCTTC. Encoded protein: CASSKLLRGSYNEQFF.

The V gene is TRBV10-2, the J gene TRBJ2-1, with TRBD1 matching over 9 bases. Unmatched junction bases numbered 5, after V lost 6 bases and J lost 5 bases. This CDR3 region has 14 residues. Germline values: CDR1 WSHSY, CDR2 SAAADI. CDR3 amino acids: CASRQGARDNEQFF. Here the CDR3 DNA reads TGCGCCAGCAGACAGGGGGCTAGAGACAATGAGCAGTTCTTC.

This clone was seen a few times. This chain joins TRBV9 and TRBJ2-2; D possibly corresponds to TRBD2 (6 bases). Germline V gives CDR1 SGDLS, CDR2 YYNGEE. V lost 3 bases and J lost 1, with 16 bases in between. The CDR3 consists of 17 residues. CDR3: CASSDLWLAMNTGELFF. CDR3 DNA: TGTGCCAGCAGCGACCTTTGGCTAGCGATGAACACCGGGGAGCTGTTTTTT.

The chain couples TRBV5-1 to TRBJ2-5; 9 bases map to TRBD1. From germline, CDR1 is SGHRS and CDR2 YFSETQ. The CDR3 has 16 amino acids. With V trimmed by 4 bases and J by 5 bases, 12 bases remained unmatched. CDR3 sequence (DNA): TGCGCCAGCAGCCCCCGGACAGGGGTTTTAGAGGAGACCCAGTACTTC. It yields the protein CASSPRTGVLEETQYF.

The chain combines TRBV28 with TRBJ1-1; D is undetermined. This CDR3 comprises 14 residues. V dropped 1 base and J dropped 3 bases, with 9 bases sitting between them. CDR1 and CDR2 (germline): MDHEN, SYDVKM. CDR3 sequence: CASSLYQVDTEAFF. For the CDR3, the DNA is TGTGCCAGCAGTTTATATCAGGTCGACACTGAAGCTTTCTTT.

This chain uses TRBV2 with TRBJ2-5, with 9 bases aligning to TRBD1. Germline V gene lookup returns CDR1 SNHLY and CDR2 FYNNEI. Trimming took 5 bases from V and 3 from J; bases not matched to a gene: 1. This CDR3 has 13 amino acids. As DNA, the CDR3 is TGTGCCAGCAGTAGGGACAGGGAAGAGACCCAGTACTTC. The encoded protein is CASSRDREETQYF.

CDR3 residues: CASRGTANTEAFF. The DNA of the CDR3 is TGTGCCAGTCGCGGGACAGCGAACACTGAAGCTTTCTTT. The chain uses TRBV19 and TRBJ1-1, with 7 bases lining up with TRBD1. Germline V lookup: CDR1 LNHDA, CDR2 SQIVND (reference sequence). The length of the CDR3 is 13 residues. After removal of 8 bases from V and 1 base from J, the junction contained 4 bases not matched to a gene.

This chain's CDR3 is CASSYDRDAEAFF. The CDR3 DNA sequence: TGTGCCAGCAGTTATGACAGGGACGCTGAAGCTTTCTTT. The chain is built from TRBV6-6 and TRBJ1-1, with 7 bases identical to TRBD1. V gave up 3 bases and J gave up 6 bases; unmatched junction bases: 4. Germline CDR1 is MNHNY and CDR2 is SVGAGI (reference sequence). The CDR3 length is 13 residues.

V usage is TRBV7-2 and J usage is TRBJ1-1; D ambiguous. This CDR3 contains 13 residues. V lost 0 bases and J lost 8, with 10 bases in between. CDR1 and CDR2 from the germline V gene are SGHTA and FQGNSA. The CDR3 DNA is TGTGCCAGCAGCTTAGCGCTTCACAGCGAAGCTTTCTTT. As protein: CASSLALHSEAFF.